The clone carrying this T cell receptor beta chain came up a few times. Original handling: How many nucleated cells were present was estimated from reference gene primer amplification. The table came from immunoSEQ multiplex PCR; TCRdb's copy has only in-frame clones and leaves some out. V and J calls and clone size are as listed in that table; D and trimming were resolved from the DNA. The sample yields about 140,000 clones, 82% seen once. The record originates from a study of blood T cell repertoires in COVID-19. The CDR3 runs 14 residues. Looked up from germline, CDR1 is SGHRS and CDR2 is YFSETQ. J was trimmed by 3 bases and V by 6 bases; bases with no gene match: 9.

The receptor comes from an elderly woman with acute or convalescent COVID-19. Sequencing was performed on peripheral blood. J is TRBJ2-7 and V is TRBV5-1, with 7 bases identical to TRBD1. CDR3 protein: CASNRPRQGYEQYF. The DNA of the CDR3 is TGCGCCAGCAATAGACCCCGACAGGGCTACGAGCAGTACTTC.